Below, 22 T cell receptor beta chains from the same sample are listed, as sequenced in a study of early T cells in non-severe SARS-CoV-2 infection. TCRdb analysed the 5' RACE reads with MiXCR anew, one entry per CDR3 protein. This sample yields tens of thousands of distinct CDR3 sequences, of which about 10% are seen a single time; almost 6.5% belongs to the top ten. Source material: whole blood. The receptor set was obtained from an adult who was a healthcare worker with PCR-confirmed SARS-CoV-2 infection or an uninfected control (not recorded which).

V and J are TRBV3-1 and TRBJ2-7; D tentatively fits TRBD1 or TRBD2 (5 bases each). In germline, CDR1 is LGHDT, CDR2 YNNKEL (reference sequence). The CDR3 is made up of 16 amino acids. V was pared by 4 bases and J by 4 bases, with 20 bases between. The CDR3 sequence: CASSPSPGALGYEQYF. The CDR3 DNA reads TGTGCCAGCAGCCCATCCCCCGGGGCCTTAGGATACGAGCAGTACTTC.

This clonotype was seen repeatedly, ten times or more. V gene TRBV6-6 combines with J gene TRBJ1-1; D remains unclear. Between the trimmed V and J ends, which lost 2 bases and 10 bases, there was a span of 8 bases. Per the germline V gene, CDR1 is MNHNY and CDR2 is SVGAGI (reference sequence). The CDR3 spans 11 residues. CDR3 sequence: CASSYPAGAFF. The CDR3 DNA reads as TGTGCCAGCAGTTACCCGGCGGGAGCTTTCTTT.

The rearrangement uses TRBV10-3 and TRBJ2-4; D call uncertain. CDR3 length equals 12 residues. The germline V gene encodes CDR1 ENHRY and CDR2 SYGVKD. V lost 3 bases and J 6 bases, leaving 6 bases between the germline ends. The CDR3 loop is CAISEQINIQYF. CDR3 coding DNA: TGTGCCATCAGTGAACAGATAAACATTCAGTACTTC.

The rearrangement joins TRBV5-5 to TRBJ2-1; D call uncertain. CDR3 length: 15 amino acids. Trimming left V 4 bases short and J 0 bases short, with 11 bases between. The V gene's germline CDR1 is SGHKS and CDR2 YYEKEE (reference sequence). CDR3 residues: CASSPGPSSYNEQFF. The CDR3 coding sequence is TGTGCCAGCAGCCCAGGACCCAGCTCCTACAATGAGCAGTTCTTC.

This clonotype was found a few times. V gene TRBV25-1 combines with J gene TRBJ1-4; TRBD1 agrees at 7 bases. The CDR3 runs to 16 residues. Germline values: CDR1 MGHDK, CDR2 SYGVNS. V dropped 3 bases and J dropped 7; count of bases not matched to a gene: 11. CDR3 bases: TGTGCCAGCAGTGACCCCAGGAGGGGGCGATTTGAAAAACTGTTTTTT. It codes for CASSDPRRGRFEKLFF.

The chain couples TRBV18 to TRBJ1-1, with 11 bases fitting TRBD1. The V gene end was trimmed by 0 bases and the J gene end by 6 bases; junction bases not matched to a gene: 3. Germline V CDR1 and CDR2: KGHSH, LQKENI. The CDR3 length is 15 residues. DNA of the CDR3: TGTGCCAGCTCACCACCTTCGGGACAGGGGGCTGAAGCTTTCTTT. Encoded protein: CASSPPSGQGAEAFF.

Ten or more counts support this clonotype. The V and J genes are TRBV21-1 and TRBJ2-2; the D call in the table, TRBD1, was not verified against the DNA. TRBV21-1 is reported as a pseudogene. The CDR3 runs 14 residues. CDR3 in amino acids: CASSNQGTTGELFF. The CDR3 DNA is TGTGCCAGCAGCAATCAGGGAACCACCGGGGAGCTGTTTTTT.

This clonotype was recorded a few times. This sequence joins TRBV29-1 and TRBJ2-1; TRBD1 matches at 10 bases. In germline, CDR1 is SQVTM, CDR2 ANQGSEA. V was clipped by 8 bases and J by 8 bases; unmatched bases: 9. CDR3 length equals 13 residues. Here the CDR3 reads CSSCKGQGHEQFF. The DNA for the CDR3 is TGCAGCTCTTGTAAGGGACAGGGGCATGAGCAGTTCTTC.

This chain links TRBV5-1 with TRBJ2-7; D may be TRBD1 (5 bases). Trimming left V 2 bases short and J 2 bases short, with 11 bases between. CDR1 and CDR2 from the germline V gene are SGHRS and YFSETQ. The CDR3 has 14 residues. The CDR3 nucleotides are TGCGCCAGCAGCTTAACAGGCGACACCTACGAGCAGTACTTC. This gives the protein CASSLTGDTYEQYF. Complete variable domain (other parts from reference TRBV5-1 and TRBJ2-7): KAGVTQTPRYLIKTRGQQVTLSCSPISGHRSVSWYQQTPGQGLQFLFEYFSETQRNKGNFPGRFSGRQFSNSRSEMNVSTLELGDSALYLCASSLTGDTYEQYFGPGTRLTVT.

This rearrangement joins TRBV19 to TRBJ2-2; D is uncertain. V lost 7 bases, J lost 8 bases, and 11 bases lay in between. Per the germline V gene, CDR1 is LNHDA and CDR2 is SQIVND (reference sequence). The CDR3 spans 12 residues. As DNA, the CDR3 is TGTGCCAGTATCTTACCCCCTGGGGAGCTGTTTTTT. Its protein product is CASILPPGELFF.

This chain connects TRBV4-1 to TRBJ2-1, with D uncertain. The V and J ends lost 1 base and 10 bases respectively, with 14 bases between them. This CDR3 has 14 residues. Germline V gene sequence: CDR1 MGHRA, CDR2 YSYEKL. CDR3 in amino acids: CASSQVGPGSEQFF. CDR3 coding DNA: TGCGCCAGCAGCCAAGTTGGCCCCGGGTCCGAGCAGTTCTTC.

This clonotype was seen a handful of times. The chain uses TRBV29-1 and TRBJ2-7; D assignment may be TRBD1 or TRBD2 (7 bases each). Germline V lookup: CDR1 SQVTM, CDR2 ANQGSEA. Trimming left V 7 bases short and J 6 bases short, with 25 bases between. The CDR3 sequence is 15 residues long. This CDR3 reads CSAQTGAGAVGEQYF. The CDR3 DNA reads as TGCAGCGCCCAAACAGGGGCGGGGGCAGTCGGCGAGCAGTACTTC.

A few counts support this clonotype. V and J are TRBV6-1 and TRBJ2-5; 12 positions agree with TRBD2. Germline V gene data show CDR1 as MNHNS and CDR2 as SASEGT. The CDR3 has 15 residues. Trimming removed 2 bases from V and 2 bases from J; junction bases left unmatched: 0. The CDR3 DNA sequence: TGTGCCAGCAGTGAACTAGCGGGGGGGCAAGAGACCCAGTACTTC. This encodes CASSELAGGQETQYF.

In DNA, the CDR3 is TGTGCCAGCAGCTCGGACAGGCGCTACCCCACAGATACGCAGTATTTT. Protein: CASSSDRRYPTDTQYF. This rearrangement joins TRBV5-6 to TRBJ2-3, with 7 bases aligning to TRBD1. CDR1 is SGHDT, CDR2 YYEEEE, per germline. V dropped 3 bases and J dropped 2; count of bases not matched to a gene: 9. There are 16 residues in the CDR3.

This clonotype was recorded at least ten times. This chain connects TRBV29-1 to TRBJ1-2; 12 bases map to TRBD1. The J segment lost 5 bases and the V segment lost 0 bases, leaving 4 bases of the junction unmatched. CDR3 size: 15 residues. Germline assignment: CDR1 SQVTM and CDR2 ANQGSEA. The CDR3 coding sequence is TGCAGCGTTGAAGAAGGGACAGGGGGCCTATATGGCTACACCTTC. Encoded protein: CSVEEGTGGLYGYTF.

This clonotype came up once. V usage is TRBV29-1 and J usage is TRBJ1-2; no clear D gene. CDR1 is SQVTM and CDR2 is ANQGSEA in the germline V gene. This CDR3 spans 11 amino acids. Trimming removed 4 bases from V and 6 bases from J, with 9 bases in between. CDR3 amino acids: CSVGGGHGYTF. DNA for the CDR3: TGCAGCGTTGGGGGAGGGCATGGCTACACCTTC.

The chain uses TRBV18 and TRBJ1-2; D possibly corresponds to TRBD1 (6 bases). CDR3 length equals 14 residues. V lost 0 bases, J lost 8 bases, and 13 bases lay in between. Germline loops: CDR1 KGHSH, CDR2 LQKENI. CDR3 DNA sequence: TGTGCCAGCTCACCACCGAGCGGGGGGCAAGGCTACACCTTC. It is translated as CASSPPSGGQGYTF.

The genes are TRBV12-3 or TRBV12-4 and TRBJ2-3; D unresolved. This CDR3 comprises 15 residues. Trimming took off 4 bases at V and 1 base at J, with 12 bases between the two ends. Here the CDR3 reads CASSSTGLRTDTQYF. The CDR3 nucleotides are TGTGCCAGCAGTTCGACCGGGCTGCGCACAGATACGCAGTATTTT.

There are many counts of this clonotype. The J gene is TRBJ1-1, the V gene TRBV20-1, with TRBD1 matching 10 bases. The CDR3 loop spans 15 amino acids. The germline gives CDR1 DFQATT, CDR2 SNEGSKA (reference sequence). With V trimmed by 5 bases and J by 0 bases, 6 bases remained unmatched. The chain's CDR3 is CSAAWTGGMNTEAFF. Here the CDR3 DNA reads TGCAGTGCTGCGTGGACAGGGGGAATGAACACTGAAGCTTTCTTT.

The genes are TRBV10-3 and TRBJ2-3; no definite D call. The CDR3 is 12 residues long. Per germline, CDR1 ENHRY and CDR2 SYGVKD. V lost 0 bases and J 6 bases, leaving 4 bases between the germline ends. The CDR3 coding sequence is TGTGCCATCAGTGAGTCAGCGGATACGCAGTATTTT. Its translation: CAISESADTQYF.

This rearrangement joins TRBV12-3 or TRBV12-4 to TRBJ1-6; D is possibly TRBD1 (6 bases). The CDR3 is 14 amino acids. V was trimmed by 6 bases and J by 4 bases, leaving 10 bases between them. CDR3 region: CASRQGPYNSPLHF. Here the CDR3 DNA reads TGTGCCAGCAGACAGGGTCCTTATAATTCACCCCTCCACTTT.

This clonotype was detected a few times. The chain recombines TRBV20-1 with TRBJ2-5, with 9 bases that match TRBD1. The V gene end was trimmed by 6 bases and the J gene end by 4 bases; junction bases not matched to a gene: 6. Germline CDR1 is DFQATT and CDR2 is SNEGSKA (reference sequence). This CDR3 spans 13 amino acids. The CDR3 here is CSASDRGGETQYF. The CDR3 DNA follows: TGCAGTGCATCCGACAGGGGGGGAGAGACCCAGTACTTC.